These 28 T cell receptor gamma chains were all obtained from the same sample, sequenced in a study of gamma-delta chains in newborns, infants, children. With CATT, TCRdb re-called clones from the reads. The data hold a few thousand gamma-chain clones, with approximately 30% observed a single time. Source material: blood. All receptors derive from a child who was a newborn, infant or young child, either healthy, febrile or measles-vaccinated (not recorded which).

In the case of this clone: Other DNA sequences in the same sample also yield this CDR3. The rearrangement joins TRGV9 to TRGJP. Per the germline V gene, CDR1 is GITISATS and CDR2 is ISYDGTV (reference sequence). J gave up 6 bases and V 0 bases, and 5 bases lay outside the gene matches. There are 17 residues in the CDR3. The CDR3 region has the DNA TGTGCCTTGTGGGAGGTGCACGGAGAGTTGGGCAAAAAAATCAAGGTATTT. Protein: CALWEVHGELGKKIKVF.

As concerns this clone: The sample carries other DNA sequences with the same CDR3. The chain recombines TRGV9 with TRGJP. The germline V gene has CDR1 GITISATS and CDR2 ISYDGTV (reference sequence). The V gene end was trimmed by 0 bases and the J gene end by 11 bases; junction bases not matched to a gene: 4. The CDR3 has 15 residues. CDR3 bases: TGTGCCTTGTGGGAGGTGCAACTGGGCAAAAAAATCAAGGTATTT. Amino acid sequence: CALWEVQLGKKIKVF.

This chain uses TRGV4 with TRGJ1 or TRGJ2. The V gene end was trimmed by 4 bases and the J gene end by 4 bases; junction bases not matched to a gene: 4. This CDR3 spans 12 amino acids. Germline V CDR1 and CDR2: EGSTGY, YDSYTSSV. The CDR3 spells CATWDDYYKKLF. The CDR3 DNA reads TGTGCCACCTGGGACGACTATTATAAGAAACTCTTT.

This clone is labeled medium-sized. This same CDR3 is encoded by further DNA sequences in the sample. The chain is built from TRGV9 and TRGJP. This CDR3 region has 16 residues. V lost 1 base, J lost 6 bases, and 3 bases stayed unmatched. Per germline, CDR1 GITISATS and CDR2 ISYDGTV (reference sequence). The CDR3 nucleotides read TGTGCCTTGTGGGAGGTAAGAGAGTTGGGCAAAAAAATCAAGGTATTT. As protein: CALWEVRELGKKIKVF.

Sample share makes this clone medium-sized (0.01 to 0.1%). A far larger clone is one nucleotide away, so this likely arose from a read error. The V gene is TRGV9, the J gene TRGJP. This CDR3 has 16 residues. CDR1 and CDR2 (germline): GITISATS, ISYDGTV (reference sequence). This CDR3 is CALWEVQELGKEIKVF. CDR3 sequence (DNA): TGTGCCTTGTGGGAGGTGCAAGAGTTGGGCAAAGAAATCAAGGTATTT.

The J gene is TRGJP, the V gene TRGV9. The CDR3 is 15 residues long. The junction had 5 bases not matched to a gene; V was cut back by 3 bases and J by 9 bases. Germline V gene data show CDR1 as GITISATS and CDR2 as ISYDGTV (reference sequence). The CDR3 region is CALWERGLGKKIKVF. The CDR3 DNA follows: TGTGCCTTGTGGGAGCGGGGGTTGGGCAAAAAAATCAAGGTATTT.

Regarding this clone: Different DNA sequences within this sample yield the same CDR3. The V gene is TRGV9, the J gene TRGJP. The CDR3 loop spans 16 amino acids. CDR1 and CDR2 (germline): GITISATS, ISYDGTV (reference sequence). V shed 3 bases and J 6 bases; nucleotides not matched to a gene: 5. The CDR3 bases are TGTGCCTTGTGGGAGCCCACAGAGTTGGGCAAAAAAATCAAGGTATTT. Translated, it gives CALWEPTELGKKIKVF.

This chain uses TRGV9 with TRGJ1 or TRGJ2. Germline assignment: CDR1 GITISATS and CDR2 ISYDGTV (reference sequence). This CDR3 comprises 13 residues. V lost 2 bases and J lost 1; bases outside the gene matches: 2. The CDR3 DNA is TGTGCCTTGTGGGAGGGTAATTATTATAAGAAACTCTTT. Its translation is CALWEGNYYKKLF.

Worth noting for this clone: The sample carries other DNA sequences with the same CDR3. This chain links TRGV9 with TRGJP. J was trimmed by 10 bases and V by 0 bases; bases with no gene match: 6. Per germline, CDR1 GITISATS and CDR2 ISYDGTV (reference sequence). CDR3 length: 16 amino acids. CDR3 nucleotides: TGTGCCTTGTGGGAGGTGCACCGATTGGGCAAAAAAATCAAGGTATTT. It is translated as CALWEVHRLGKKIKVF.

This clone has only one observation. Other DNA sequences in the same sample also yield this CDR3. The chain combines TRGV9 with TRGJP. The CDR3 consists of 17 residues. Germline V gene data show CDR1 as GITISATS and CDR2 as ISYDGTV (reference sequence). The junction had 6 bases not matched to a gene; V was cut back by 0 bases and J by 7 bases. CDR3 residues: CALWEVIGELGKKIKVF. As DNA, the CDR3 is TGTGCCTTGTGGGAGGTGATAGGGGAGTTGGGCAAAAAAATCAAGGTATTT.

This clone has a handful of counts. J is TRGJP and V is TRGV9. V lost 6 bases to trimming and J lost 7 bases; unmatched junction nucleotides: 6. The CDR3 contains 15 residues. CDR1 and CDR2 from the germline V gene are GITISATS and ISYDGTV (reference sequence). The CDR3 protein is CALWRWELGKKIKVF. DNA of the CDR3: TGTGCCTTGTGGAGGTGGGAGTTGGGCAAAAAAATCAAGGTATTT.

As concerns this clone: The junction departs from the called germline gene at one end, perhaps through a read error. The chain uses TRGV3 and TRGJ1 or TRGJ2. Germline CDR1 VTNTFY, CDR2 YDVSTARD (reference sequence). The CDR3 length is 11 residues. The CDR3 spells CATWDTFKNLF. CDR3 bases: TGTGCCACCTGGGACACGTTTAAGAACCTCTTT.

Points on this clone: Distinct nucleotide sequences in the sample also encode this CDR3. The chain is built from TRGV9 and TRGJP. V lost 4 bases, J lost 6 bases, and 12 bases stayed unmatched. The V gene's germline CDR1 is GITISATS and CDR2 ISYDGTV (reference sequence). This CDR3 has 18 amino acids. This chain's CDR3 is CALWEDPRGELGKKIKVF. The CDR3, as DNA: TGTGCCTTGTGGGAAGACCCCCGCGGAGAGTTGGGCAAAAAAATCAAGGTATTT.

Within the sample, this clone is large. The identical CDR3 is also encoded by other nucleotide sequences in the sample. The V and J genes are TRGV9 and TRGJP. Germline lookup yields CDR1 GITISATS and CDR2 ISYDGTV (reference sequence). The CDR3 has 16 amino acids. The V gene end was trimmed by 3 bases and the J gene end by 4 bases; junction bases not matched to a gene: 3. For the CDR3, the DNA is TGTGCCTTGTGGGAGCCCCAAGAGTTGGGCAAAAAAATCAAGGTATTT. Translating it yields CALWEPQELGKKIKVF.

Concerning this clone: In the same sample, other DNA sequences code for this CDR3. The V gene is TRGV9, the J gene TRGJP. This CDR3 has 17 amino acids. V lost 2 bases and J lost 2; bases outside the gene matches: 3. Germline V lookup: CDR1 GITISATS, CDR2 ISYDGTV (reference sequence). The CDR3 protein is CALWEARQELGKKIKVF. For the CDR3, the DNA is TGTGCCTTGTGGGAGGCCAGGCAAGAGTTGGGCAAAAAAATCAAGGTATTT.

This clone ranks as large. Other DNA sequences in the same sample also yield this CDR3. The V call is TRGV9, the J call TRGJP. Germline trimming cut 0 bases from V and 10 bases from J; bases unmatched to any gene: 0. This CDR3 is built from 14 residues. Per germline, CDR1 GITISATS and CDR2 ISYDGTV (reference sequence). DNA of the CDR3: TGTGCCTTGTGGGAGGTGTTGGGCAAAAAAATCAAGGTATTT. Protein product: CALWEVLGKKIKVF.

With respect to this clone: A much larger clone is a single base away; this may be a read error. In the same sample, other DNA sequences code for this CDR3. The chain links TRGV9 to TRGJP. Trimming cost V 0 bases and J 5 bases; bases outside gene matches: 4. This CDR3 region has 17 residues. From germline, CDR1 is GITISATS and CDR2 ISYDGTV (reference sequence). The CDR3 coding sequence is TGTGCCTTGTGGGAGGTGAAGAAAGAGTTGGGCAAAAAAATCAAGGTATTT. Translated, it gives CALWEVKKELGKKIKVF.

Details on this clone: A much larger clone is a single base away; this may be a read error. The V call is TRGV9, the J call TRGJP. There are 17 residues in the CDR3. Germline lookup yields CDR1 GITISATS and CDR2 ISYDGTV (reference sequence). The CDR3 bases are TGTGCCTTGTGGGAGGTGCAGGGGGAGTCGGGCAAAAAAATCAAGGTATTT. This encodes CALWEVQGESGKKIKVF.

By share of the sample, this clone is large. Within the sample, other DNA sequences also encode this same CDR3. This chain connects TRGV9 to TRGJP. From germline, CDR1 is GITISATS and CDR2 ISYDGTV (reference sequence). The CDR3 covers 16 residues. J gave up 4 bases and V 2 bases, and 2 bases lay outside the gene matches. CDR3 region: CALWEDQELGKKIKVF. CDR3 nucleotides: TGTGCCTTGTGGGAGGATCAAGAGTTGGGCAAAAAAATCAAGGTATTT.

This clone was seen more than once but under ten times. A read error may account for a junction end that differs from germline. This chain joins TRGV9 and TRGJP. Germline loops: CDR1 GITISATS, CDR2 ISYDGTV (reference sequence). The CDR3 totals 16 residues. The CDR3 DNA reads as TGTGCCTTGCGGGAGGTATTAGAGTTGGGCAAAAAAATCAAGGTATTT. It encodes CALREVLELGKKIKVF.

Concerning this clone: The junction does not match germline at one end; this may be a read error. The CDR3 DNA reads TGTGCCACCTGGGACAGGCCAGATTATAAGAAACTCTTC. Encoded protein: CATWDRPDYKKLF. V is TRGV5 and J is TRGJ1 or TRGJ2. This CDR3 contains 13 residues. In germline, CDR1 is VINAFY, CDR2 YDVSNSKD.

This clone was counted once. V is TRGV5 and J is TRGJP1. This CDR3 comprises 16 residues. After removal of 0 bases from V and 7 bases from J, the junction contained 11 bases not matched to a gene. The V gene's germline CDR1 is VINAFY and CDR2 YDVSNSKD. CDR3 sequence (DNA): TGTGCCACCTGGGACAGGCCAGAGAGAAATGGTTGGTTCAAGATATTT. Protein sequence: CATWDRPERNGWFKIF.

Note on this clone: This may be a read error, as it is one base from a much larger clone. Distinct nucleotide sequences in the sample also encode this CDR3. V gene TRGV9 combines with J gene TRGJP. Trimming took 0 bases from V and 7 from J; bases not matched to a gene: 6. The CDR3 runs to 17 residues. The germline gives CDR1 GITISATS, CDR2 ISYDGTV (reference sequence). The CDR3 DNA reads TGTGCCTTGTGGGAGGTGCAAAGGGAGTTGGGCAAAAAAATCAAGGTATTT. Its protein is CALWEVQRELGKKIKVF.

The genes are TRGV9 and TRGJP. V lost 0 bases to trimming and J lost 10 bases; unmatched junction nucleotides: 12. Germline CDR1 GITISATS, CDR2 ISYDGTV (reference sequence). The length of the CDR3 is 18 residues. In DNA form, the CDR3 reads TGTGCCTTGTGGGAGGTGCGCCATAAAGGTTTGGGCAAAAAAATCAAGGTATTT. Its translation: CALWEVRHKGLGKKIKVF.

By share, this clone ranks as large. A read error may be the cause here, since a much bigger clone is one base away. This specimen includes other DNA sequences encoding the same CDR3. The J gene is TRGJP, the V gene TRGV9. After removal of 2 bases from V and 3 bases from J, the junction contained 1 base not matched to a gene. Germline-derived CDR1 and CDR2 are GITISATS and ISYDGTV (reference sequence). This CDR3 contains 16 residues. DNA of the CDR3: TGTGCCTTGTGGGAGGCGCAAGAGTTGGGCAAAAAAATCAAGGTATTT. Residues: CALWEAQELGKKIKVF.

The CDR3 protein is CALWEGQRGYKKLF. The CDR3, as DNA: TGTGCCTTGTGGGAGGGCCAAAGGGGGTATAAGAAACTCTTT. The rearrangement uses TRGV9 and TRGJ1 or TRGJ2. The CDR3 is made up of 14 amino acids. In germline, CDR1 is GITISATS, CDR2 ISYDGTV (reference sequence). Losses at the gene ends were 2 bases for V and 7 bases for J; bases not matched to a gene: 11.

This clone has a handful of counts. The junction departs from the called germline gene at one end, perhaps through a read error. Within the sample, other DNA sequences also encode this same CDR3. The chain joins TRGV4 to TRGJ1 or TRGJ2. The length of the CDR3 is 13 residues. The germline gives CDR1 EGSTGY, CDR2 YDSYTSSV. CDR3 sequence (DNA): TGCGCCACCTGGGGATCCTATTATTATAAGAAACTCTTT. This gives the protein CATWGSYYYKKLF.

This clone has just a few counts. The protein recorded in TCRdb matches a much larger clone and deviates from this DNA's translation at residue 5, suggesting a read error; the protein here is obtained by translating the DNA. This chain connects TRGV9 to TRGJP. J gave up 4 bases and V 5 bases, and 5 bases lay outside the gene matches. Looked up from germline, CDR1 is GITISATS and CDR2 is ISYDGTV (reference sequence). The CDR3 is made up of 16 amino acids. CDR3 amino acids: CALWGIQELGKKIKVF. Written as DNA, the CDR3 is TGTGCCTTGTGGGGGATTCAAGAGTTGGGCAAAAAAATCAAGGTATTT.